The 11 T cell receptor beta chains below all came from one sample that was sequenced in a study of T cell responses to AZD1222 COVID-19 vaccine. Some clones are missing from TCRdb's copy, which holds only in-frame ones; the method was immunoSEQ multiplex PCR. The table records 120,000 to 150,000 clones, roughly 88% of them present only once. The sequencing here drew on peripheral blood, taken 28 days after the second AZD1222 dose. The source of these receptors is an adult who received the AZD1222 COVID-19 vaccine.

The V gene is TRBV3-1 (or the pseudogene TRBV3-2), the J gene TRBJ2-2, with D unresolved. Trimming left V 0 bases short and J 2 bases short, with 10 bases between. Germline values: CDR1 LGHDT, CDR2 YNNKEL (reference sequence). The CDR3 has 16 residues. In DNA form, the CDR3 reads TGTGCCAGCAGCCAAGATGGAACAACTAACACCGGGGAGCTGTTTTTT. This sequence encodes CASSQDGTTNTGELFF.

V and J are TRBV7-9 and TRBJ2-1, with D uncertain. Trimming cost V 1 base and J 7 bases, with 5 bases left between them. The CDR3 is made up of 12 amino acids. The V gene's germline CDR1 is SEHNR and CDR2 FQNEAQ (reference sequence). The CDR3 here is CASSLVRNEQFF. The CDR3 DNA reads TGTGCCAGCAGCTTAGTCCGTAATGAGCAGTTCTTC.

The chain couples TRBV12-3 or TRBV12-4 to TRBJ1-1; D is unresolved. This CDR3 contains 13 residues. Trimming shortened V by 6 bases and J by 4 bases, and 12 bases separated the two germline ends. The CDR3 bases are TGTGCCAGCAGCTCGTCGGCGAGCACTGAAGCTTTCTTT. Translation gives CASSSSASTEAFF.

V and J are TRBV6-1 and TRBJ2-1; 9 bases match TRBD1. Germline trimming cut 1 base from V and 6 bases from J; bases unmatched to any gene: 10. The CDR3 has 17 residues. Germline CDR1 reads MNHNS; CDR2 reads SASEGT. CDR3 sequence reads: CASSEEISRQGGNEQFF. Here the CDR3 DNA reads TGTGCCAGCAGTGAAGAAATCTCGAGACAGGGGGGCAATGAGCAGTTCTTC.

This clone was seen a single time. One end of the junction fails to match germline, which may point to a read error. This chain joins TRBV28 and TRBJ2-5; weak D call: TRBD1 (6 bases). The CDR3 runs to 14 residues. CDR1 MDHEN and CDR2 SYDVKM come from the germline V gene. This CDR3 reads CASSFGQPQATQYF. The CDR3 nucleotides are TGTGCCAGCAGCTTCGGACAGCCCCAAGCGACCCAGTACTTC.

The chain is built from TRBV5-1 and TRBJ2-4; TRBD2 aligns across 9 bases. Germline assignment: CDR1 SGHRS and CDR2 YFSETQ. V lost 7 bases, J lost 5 bases, and 10 bases stayed unmatched. The length of the CDR3 is 15 residues. For the CDR3, the DNA is TGCGCCAGCCGACCGGTAGCGGGGGCACAAAACATTCAGTACTTC. This sequence encodes CASRPVAGAQNIQYF.

This chain uses TRBV5-1 with TRBJ2-1, with TRBD2 matching over 8 bases. With 4 bases clipped from V and 1 base from J, the junction kept 10 bases outside the gene matches. There are 17 residues in the CDR3. Germline V gene lookup returns CDR1 SGHRS and CDR2 YFSETQ. The CDR3 spells CASSTSGSRGSYNEQFF. The CDR3 bases are TGCGCCAGCAGCACAAGCGGGAGTAGGGGATCCTACAATGAGCAGTTCTTC.

The chain carries TRBV18 and TRBJ1-1, with unresolved D. V was pared by 6 bases and J by 2 bases, with 13 bases between. This CDR3 spans 14 amino acids. In germline, CDR1 is KGHSH, CDR2 LQKENI. The CDR3 region has the DNA TGTGCCAGCTCGCAAATTGGAGGTAACACTGAAGCTTTCTTT. It is translated as CASSQIGGNTEAFF.

The chain combines TRBV7-9 with TRBJ2-2; 7 bases match TRBD2. The CDR3 sequence is 18 residues long. From germline, CDR1 is SEHNR and CDR2 FQNEAQ (reference sequence). The V gene end was trimmed by 5 bases and the J gene end by 3 bases; junction bases not matched to a gene: 15. For the CDR3, the DNA is TGTGCCAGCAGCCGTCGGGCTAGCGGTACCCCTCACACCGGGGAGCTGTTTTTT. Protein sequence: CASSRRASGTPHTGELFF. The variable domain in full, with the rest retrieved from reference TRBV7-9 and TRBJ2-2, is DTGVSQNPRHKITKRGQNVTFRCDPISEHNRLYWYRQTLGQGPEFLTYFQNEAQLEKSRLLSDRFSAERPKGSFSTLEIQRTEQGDSAMYLCASSRRASGTPHTGELFFGEGSRLTVL.

The chain couples TRBV3-1 (or the pseudogene TRBV3-2) to TRBJ2-7; D gene uncertain. The CDR3 runs 13 residues. The germline V gene has CDR1 LGHDT and CDR2 YNNKEL (reference sequence). Trimming took 1 base from V and 9 from J, leaving 13 bases between them. The CDR3 here is CASSQGPLGTQYF. CDR3 in DNA: TGTGCCAGCAGCCAAGGGCCTCTGGGTACGCAGTACTTC.

This sequence joins TRBV2 and TRBJ2-3; TRBD2 matches at 8 bases. Germline values: CDR1 SNHLY, CDR2 FYNNEI. This CDR3 has 16 residues. The J segment lost 4 bases and the V segment lost 7 bases, leaving 13 bases of the junction unmatched. CDR3 sequence: CASTERAGGSADTQYF. The CDR3 DNA is TGTGCCAGCACCGAGAGGGCGGGGGGAAGCGCAGATACGCAGTATTTT.